The 27 T cell receptor beta chains listed next were all sequenced from one sample in a study of CD8+ T cells in alopecia areata. Indicated treatment: oral pan-JAK inhibitor, 5-10 mg twice daily. Reverse transcribed after extraction, RNA yielded cDNA as the sequencing template. Sequencing was performed with immunoSEQ multiplex PCR; in TCRdb, only in-frame clones are kept and a portion is missing. The sample has about 300,000 clones, nearly 60% seen once. This specimen was CD4+ T cells sorted from blood, taken at week 24, from a patient treated with tofacitinib. Receptor source: a human donor with alopecia areata.

The rearrangement joins TRBV6-5 to TRBJ2-1; D possibly corresponds to TRBD2 (5 bases). With 0 bases removed from V and 10 bases from J, the gap between germline ends came to 16 bases. The CDR3 is 15 amino acids. Germline V gene data show CDR1 as MNHEY and CDR2 as SVGAGI. The CDR3 reads CASSYSRNRLREQFF. CDR3 bases: TGTGCCAGCAGTTACTCGAGGAACAGACTACGGGAGCAGTTCTTC.

As to this clone: Additional DNA sequences in this sample encode the identical CDR3. This chain uses TRBV6-5 with TRBJ2-7; 7 nucleotides align to TRBD1. Unmatched junction bases numbered 4, after V lost 5 bases and J lost 0 bases. This CDR3 is 14 amino acids long. From germline, CDR1 is MNHEY and CDR2 SVGAGI. The CDR3 reads CASSRTGGSYEQYF. In DNA, the CDR3 is TGTGCCAGCAGTCGGACAGGCGGCTCCTACGAGCAGTACTTC.

The CDR3 loop is CAWRPGQGRWGYTF. Here the CDR3 DNA reads TGTGCCTGGAGGCCGGGGCAGGGGCGTTGGGGCTACACCTTC. The rearrangement joins TRBV30 to TRBJ1-2, with D perhaps matching TRBD1 (6 bases). Germline V gene data show CDR1 as GTSNPN and CDR2 as SVGIG (reference sequence). V shed 3 bases and J shed 8 bases, with 19 bases lying between them. The CDR3 length is 14 residues.

The gene calls are TRBV7-2 and TRBJ2-2; maybe TRBD1 (5 bases). Germline V lookup: CDR1 SGHTA, CDR2 FQGNSA. V was trimmed by 5 bases and J by 3 bases, leaving 16 bases between them. The CDR3 loop spans 16 amino acids. The CDR3 reads CASSPPSQGYTGELFF. The CDR3, as DNA: TGTGCCAGCAGCCCCCCATCCCAGGGTTACACCGGGGAGCTGTTTTTT.

The gene calls are TRBV10-3 and TRBJ1-2; D is ambiguous. This CDR3 is built from 13 residues. Germline CDR1 reads ENHRY; CDR2 reads SYGVKD. V lost 6 bases and J 6 bases, leaving 14 bases between the germline ends. CDR3 nucleotides: TGTGCCATCAGCGAAGACGGTGGACATGGCTACACCTTC. Its protein is CAISEDGGHGYTF.

This clone appeared a few times. The V call is TRBV5-1, the J call TRBJ2-5, with no clear D. Trimming took 1 base from V and 4 from J, leaving 11 bases between them. Germline CDR1 reads SGHRS; CDR2 reads YFSETQ. The CDR3 consists of 14 residues. The CDR3 sequence: CASSLSETGETQYF. DNA for the CDR3: TGCGCCAGCAGCTTGTCGGAGACGGGAGAGACCCAGTACTTC.

This chain joins TRBV18 and TRBJ2-7; D remains unclear. This CDR3 has 15 amino acids. CDR1 is KGHSH, CDR2 LQKENI, per germline. V dropped 0 bases and J dropped 5 bases, with 14 bases sitting between them. The CDR3 loop reads CASSPPWSGIHEQYF. In nucleotides, the CDR3 is TGTGCCAGCTCACCACCCTGGTCGGGTATCCACGAGCAGTACTTC.

This chain joins TRBV7-9 and TRBJ2-3, with 7 bases fitting TRBD2. The CDR3 has 14 amino acids. CDR1 SEHNR and CDR2 FQNEAQ come from the germline V gene (reference sequence). V shed 4 bases, J shed 5 bases, and the junction held 6 bases outside the gene matches. The CDR3 DNA sequence: TGTGCCAGCAGCTCGATGACTAGCCGAGATACGCAGTATTTT. This translates into CASSSMTSRDTQYF.

The rearrangement links TRBV6-6 to TRBJ1-2; the match to TRBD1 covers 8 bases. After removal of 6 bases from V and 7 bases from J, the junction contained 7 bases not matched to a gene. Germline CDR1 and CDR2: MNHNY and SVGAGI (reference sequence). The CDR3 loop spans 13 amino acids. The CDR3 DNA sequence: TGTGCCAGCAGCCTAGACAGGGGAGGTGGCTACACCTTC. It specifies CASSLDRGGGYTF.

A word on this clone: The sample has other DNA sequences that encode this CDR3 too. The chain combines TRBV30 with TRBJ1-6, with D uncertain. This CDR3 comprises 13 residues. The V end lost 1 base, the J end lost 4 bases, and 5 bases lay between the germline ends. Per germline, CDR1 GTSNPN and CDR2 SVGIG (reference sequence). In DNA, the CDR3 is TGTGCCTGGAGTGGTCAATATAATTCACCCCTCCACTTT. The encoded protein is CAWSGQYNSPLHF. The full variable domain, in which reference TRBV30 and TRBJ1-6 provide the parts outside the CDR3, is SQTIHQWPATLVQPVGSPLSLECTVEGTSNPNLYWYRQAAGRGLQLLFYSVGIGQISSEVPQNLSASRPQDRQFILSSKKLLLSDSGFYLCAWSGQYNSPLHFGNGTRLTVT.

This clone occurred a few times. The chain couples TRBV2 to TRBJ2-2; D remains unclear. This CDR3 spans 14 amino acids. The ends were cut back, 7 bases at V and 6 bases at J, with 15 bases in the middle. CDR1 and CDR2 from the germline V gene are SNHLY and FYNNEI. DNA of the CDR3: TGTGCCAGCATTGTGGGTCATGGACCCGGGGAGCTGTTTTTT. Translation gives CASIVGHGPGELFF. Full variable domain (rest looked up from reference TRBV2 and TRBJ2-2): EPEVTQTPSHQVTQMGQEVILRCVPISNHLYFYWYRQILGQKVEFLVSFYNNEISEKSEIFDDQFSVERPDGSNFTLKIRSTKLEDSAMYFCASIVGHGPGELFFGEGSRLTVL.

The chain links TRBV5-1 to TRBJ2-3; the D gene could be TRBD1 or TRBD2 (5 bases each). Germline V gene lookup returns CDR1 SGHRS and CDR2 YFSETQ. The CDR3 sequence is 14 residues long. V was shortened by 6 bases and J by 1 base, with 12 bases between the two germline ends. The CDR3 here is CASTRDGRTDTQYF. In nucleotides, the CDR3 is TGCGCCAGCACCCGGGACGGTCGCACAGATACGCAGTATTTT.

This clone was detected only a few times. The chain uses TRBV2 and TRBJ2-1; perhaps TRBD1 as D (7 bases). The germline V gene has CDR1 SNHLY and CDR2 FYNNEI. The V end lost 7 bases, the J end lost 1 base, and 11 bases lay between the germline ends. CDR3 length: 14 amino acids. DNA for the CDR3: TGTGCCAGCAACAGGGGACTGTCCTACAATGAGCAGTTCTTC. Encoded protein: CASNRGLSYNEQFF.

This clone occurred a few times. The chain is built from TRBV4-2 and TRBJ2-1; TRBD2 aligns across 7 bases. J was trimmed by 4 bases and V by 1 base; bases with no gene match: 7. The CDR3 spans 16 residues. Per germline, CDR1 LGHNA and CDR2 YNFKEQ. CDR3 region: CASSQVTQRGYNEQFF. The CDR3 DNA follows: TGTGCCAGCAGCCAAGTGACACAGCGGGGTTACAATGAGCAGTTCTTC.

On this clone itself: This sample includes further DNA sequences coding for the same CDR3. The J gene is TRBJ2-3, the V gene TRBV9, with D unresolved. This CDR3 is 12 amino acids long. Trimming removed 0 bases at V and 3 bases at J, with 2 bases between. Germline values: CDR1 SGDLS, CDR2 YYNGEE. CDR3 nucleotide sequence: TGTGCCAGCAGCGTAGTTACAGATACGCAGTATTTT. Its protein product is CASSVVTDTQYF.

This clone was counted once. The chain uses TRBV30 and TRBJ2-7; D unresolved. CDR3 length: 12 amino acids. Germline CDR1 GTSNPN, CDR2 SVGIG (reference sequence). Trimming pared 4 bases from V and 6 bases from J, leaving 13 bases between. CDR3 bases: TGTGCCTGGAACCCTTTAGGAGCCGAGCAGTACTTC. This sequence encodes CAWNPLGAEQYF.

This chain uses TRBV4-2 with TRBJ1-2; D may be TRBD1 (5 bases). The ends were cut back, 0 bases at V and 2 bases at J, with 10 bases in the middle. CDR3 length: 15 residues. Looked up from germline, CDR1 is LGHNA and CDR2 is YNFKEQ. CDR3 sequence: CASSQDLGGNYGYTF. In DNA form, the CDR3 reads TGTGCCAGCAGCCAAGATCTCGGGGGGAACTATGGCTACACCTTC.

This clone occurred a few times. The chain is built from TRBV29-1 and TRBJ2-5, with TRBD1 matching over 8 bases. The germline V gene has CDR1 SQVTM and CDR2 ANQGSEA. This CDR3 is 12 amino acids long. V dropped 4 bases and J dropped 5; count of bases not matched to a gene: 3. The CDR3 here is CSVGRQGETQYF. CDR3 DNA: TGCAGCGTTGGGAGACAGGGGGAGACCCAGTACTTC.

This sequence joins TRBV7-2 and TRBJ1-2, with D perhaps matching TRBD1 (5 bases). The CDR3 covers 14 residues. Trimming left V 2 bases short and J 4 bases short, with 11 bases between. Germline V gene lookup returns CDR1 SGHTA and CDR2 FQGNSA. The CDR3 coding sequence is TGTGCCAGCAGCTTACTCGACAGAGGCTATGGCTACACCTTC. This translates into CASSLLDRGYGYTF.

The V gene is TRBV30, the J gene TRBJ1-3, with D uncertain. The germline V gene encodes CDR1 GTSNPN and CDR2 SVGIG (reference sequence). The CDR3 runs 14 residues. The V end lost 3 bases, the J end lost 1 base, and 10 bases lay between the germline ends. The CDR3 DNA reads TGTGCCTGGAGCCTCAGTGTTTCTGGAAACACCATATATTTT. This gives the protein CAWSLSVSGNTIYF.

The sample holds a few counts of this clone. The chain employs TRBV29-1 and TRBJ2-7; D is unclear. The CDR3 is 10 amino acids. Germline values: CDR1 SQVTM, CDR2 ANQGSEA. The V gene lost 4 bases and the J gene lost 6 bases, with 7 bases spanning the gap. This chain's CDR3 is CSVGTVEQYF. The CDR3 DNA follows: TGCAGCGTTGGAACGGTCGAGCAGTACTTC.

V gene TRBV30 combines with J gene TRBJ2-2; 10 nucleotides agree with TRBD1. The CDR3 covers 14 residues. With 3 bases clipped from V and 6 bases from J, the junction kept 4 bases outside the gene matches. The V gene's germline CDR1 is GTSNPN and CDR2 SVGIG (reference sequence). The CDR3 spells CAWSPGTGAGELFF. CDR3 DNA: TGTGCCTGGAGCCCCGGGACAGGGGCCGGGGAGCTGTTTTTT.

The chain carries TRBV4-1 and TRBJ2-7; 7 bases are a match to TRBD1. The CDR3 is 16 amino acids. V was clipped by 2 bases and J by 0 bases; unmatched bases: 7. CDR1 and CDR2 from the germline V gene are MGHRA and YSYEKL. CDR3: CASSQTPGQSSYEQYF. The CDR3 DNA is TGCGCCAGCAGCCAAACACCGGGACAGAGCTCCTACGAGCAGTACTTC.

The V gene is TRBV4-3, the J gene TRBJ1-6; D not certain. Trimming left V 2 bases short and J 6 bases short, with 8 bases between. The CDR3 totals 14 residues. The germline V gene encodes CDR1 LGHNA and CDR2 YSLEER. The CDR3 here is CASSQYGLNSPLHF. As DNA, the CDR3 is TGCGCCAGCAGCCAATACGGACTTAATTCACCCCTCCACTTT.

In this sample, this clone turned up a few times. The chain couples TRBV30 to TRBJ2-1, with 8 bases matching TRBD1. V trimming: 3 bases; J trimming: 5 bases; junction bases outside the gene matches: 3. Germline lookup yields CDR1 GTSNPN and CDR2 SVGIG (reference sequence). The CDR3 has 13 residues. The CDR3 here is CAWREQGDNEQFF. CDR3 DNA sequence: TGTGCCTGGAGGGAACAGGGGGACAATGAGCAGTTCTTC.

The V and J genes are TRBV15 and TRBJ1-5; D ambiguous. This CDR3 has 15 amino acids. Germline V gene lookup returns CDR1 LNHNV and CDR2 YYDKDF (reference sequence). The germline V and J ends were trimmed by 0 bases and 7 bases, with 13 bases remaining between them. The CDR3 sequence is CATSRERTSGQPQHF. CDR3 DNA: TGTGCCACCAGCAGAGAGCGGACCAGCGGGCAGCCCCAGCATTTT.

The chain employs TRBV20-1 and TRBJ1-4; D remains ambiguous. The CDR3 covers 11 residues. V was trimmed by 3 bases and J by 8 bases, leaving 7 bases between them. Germline assignment: CDR1 DFQATT and CDR2 SNEGSKA (reference sequence). The CDR3 sequence: CSASVGEKLFF. The CDR3, as DNA: TGCAGTGCTAGTGTTGGAGAAAAACTGTTTTTT.